The 3 T cell receptor beta chains listed next were all sequenced from one sample in a study of blood T cell repertoires in COVID-19. Profiling relied on immunoSEQ multiplex PCR, and the TCRdb table lists in-frame clones only, not all of them. In the table there are around 420,000 clones, roughly 86% of which are singletons. The sequenced sample was PBMCs or T cells enriched from blood (not recorded which). The receptor set was obtained from a middle-aged woman with acute COVID-19.

The genes are TRBV7-8 and TRBJ1-4, with 9 bases identical to TRBD1. The V and J ends lost 4 bases and 6 bases, in that order; junction bases with no gene match: 6. The germline CDR1 and CDR2 sequences are SGHVS and FQNEAQ. There are 15 residues in the CDR3. CDR3 in amino acids: CASSSTGDRDEKLFF. For the CDR3, the DNA is TGTGCCAGCAGCTCCACAGGGGACAGGGATGAAAAACTGTTTTTT.

V usage is TRBV3-1 (or the pseudogene TRBV3-2) and J usage is TRBJ1-4, with a weak D call TRBD1 (5 bases). CDR1 is LGHDT, CDR2 YNNKEL, per germline (reference sequence). The length of the CDR3 is 14 residues. Trimming cost V 4 bases and J 4 bases, with 10 bases left between them. The CDR3: CASSRGDINEKLFF. The CDR3 DNA reads as TGTGCCAGCAGCCGGGGCGACATTAATGAAAAACTGTTTTTT.

This clone was found once. The chain links TRBV5-1 to TRBJ2-3; 8 nucleotides agree with TRBD1. Germline CDR1 reads SGHRS; CDR2 reads YFSETQ. The CDR3 length is 17 residues. V was clipped by 2 bases and J by 3 bases; unmatched bases: 11. CDR3 nucleotides: TGCGCCAGCAGCTTCATCCGGTCGGGACAGGTGACAGATACGCAGTATTTT. Translated, it gives CASSFIRSGQVTDTQYF.